This T cell receptor (beta chain) stems from a study of blood T cell repertoires in COVID-19. Clinical history reported by participants formed the basis on which cohorts were assigned. Only one count was recorded for this clone. The CDR3 spans 15 residues. The germline V gene has CDR1 WSHSY and CDR2 SAAADI. Trimming cost V 10 bases and J 4 bases, with 20 bases left between them. TCRdb keeps only in-frame clones here, not all; method: immunoSEQ multiplex PCR. The sample includes over 200,000 clones, 84% of them seen just once. This TCR derives from a woman aged 40 to 50 who had recovered from COVID-19. The sequenced sample was PBMCs or T cells enriched from blood (not recorded which). The chain recombines TRBV10-2 with TRBJ1-5; D gene uncertain. The CDR3, as DNA: TGCGCCACCGACCCGGGGAGAGGCTGGAATCAGCCCCAGCATTTT. It encodes CATDPGRGWNQPQHF.